These 6 T cell receptor beta chains were sequenced from one sample in a study of OX40 agonist ivuxolimab in advanced cancers. Assay used: immunoSEQ multiplex PCR; TCRdb lists only in-frame clones, some missing. The data show 70,000 to 95,000 clones, roughly 85% seen once. The source was CD4+ or CD8+ T cells sorted from blood, collected in a trial of the OX40 agonist ivuxolimab. The receptors stem from an adult with an advanced solid tumor such as melanoma, head and neck, liver or kidney cancer.

J is TRBJ2-3 and V is TRBV29-1; 8 bases align to TRBD2. Germline values: CDR1 SQVTM, CDR2 ANQGSEA. The CDR3 is 13 amino acids. V shed 6 bases, J shed 3 bases, and the junction held 5 bases outside the gene matches. The CDR3 is CSVGGASTDTQYF. Written as DNA, the CDR3 is TGCAGCGTCGGGGGGGCCAGTACAGATACGCAGTATTTT.

This sequence joins TRBV7-9 and TRBJ1-4, with D possibly being TRBD1 (5 bases). Per the germline V gene, CDR1 is SEHNR and CDR2 is FQNEAQ (reference sequence). The CDR3 is made up of 13 amino acids. The germline V and J ends were trimmed by 5 bases and 13 bases, with 17 bases remaining between them. CDR3 protein: CASSGRRGPRLFF. The CDR3, as DNA: TGTGCCAGCAGCGGCCGGCGGGGACCTAGACTGTTTTTT.

This clone is medium-sized within its sample. The chain has TRBV4-2 and TRBJ1-3; 7 bases match TRBD1. CDR3 length: 17 residues. Germline CDR1 LGHNA, CDR2 YNFKEQ. V shed 5 bases and J 9 bases; nucleotides not matched to a gene: 19. The chain's CDR3 is CASSTTIRDSLRGTIYF. The CDR3 coding sequence is TGTGCCAGCAGCACAACGATCCGGGACAGCCTACGGGGCACCATATATTTT.

This clone was counted only a few times. The chain is built from TRBV28 and TRBJ2-2; perhaps TRBD1 as D (6 bases). Per germline, CDR1 MDHEN and CDR2 SYDVKM. The CDR3 extends over 15 amino acids. The ends were cut back, 6 bases at V and 7 bases at J, with 18 bases in the middle. CDR3 in DNA: TGTGCCAGCAGCCCGCCAGGGGTCCCGGTCGGGGAGCTGTTTTTT. This translates into CASSPPGVPVGELFF.

V is TRBV4-2 and J is TRBJ1-2; D remains ambiguous. V was clipped by 4 bases and J by 8 bases, with 14 bases between them. The V gene's germline CDR1 is LGHNA and CDR2 YNFKEQ. This CDR3 is 13 amino acids long. In DNA, the CDR3 is TGTGCCAGCAGCCCTGCTGGTGAAGGAGGCTACACCTTC. This sequence encodes CASSPAGEGGYTF.

The rearrangement joins TRBV7-9 to TRBJ1-4; no reliable D call. The CDR3 length is 11 residues. Per the germline V gene, CDR1 is SEHNR and CDR2 is FQNEAQ (reference sequence). Trimming pared 3 bases from V and 8 bases from J, leaving 4 bases between. This CDR3 is CASSFAEKLFF. The CDR3 nucleotides read TGTGCCAGCAGCTTTGCGGAAAAACTGTTTTTT.